The 30 T cell receptor beta chains reported below all come from one sample, sequenced in a study of cytomegalovirus exposure and HLA in healthy donors. Repertoires were generated with immunoSEQ multiplex PCR, while TCRdb's copy carries only in-frame clones and drops some. The data contain 55,000 to 70,000 clones, 90% to 95% of them seen just once; the ten biggest clones take up 2.2%. Sequenced material: PBMCs. Every receptor here comes from a woman aged 25-40 years in good health and CMV-seronegative.

The chain employs TRBV11-3 and TRBJ1-1, with unresolved D. The CDR3 is 14 residues long. V shed 2 bases and J shed 4 bases, with 11 bases lying between them. Germline loops: CDR1 SGHNT, CDR2 YENEEA. CDR3: CASSLYRGSTEAFF. The CDR3 coding sequence is TGTGCCAGCAGCTTATATCGGGGTAGCACTGAAGCTTTCTTT.

The chain is built from TRBV19 and TRBJ2-1; TRBD1 agrees at 10 bases. This CDR3 has 13 amino acids. V shed 6 bases and J 7 bases; nucleotides not matched to a gene: 3. Germline V gives CDR1 LNHDA, CDR2 SQIVND (reference sequence). DNA of the CDR3: TGTGCCAGTAGGGGGACAGGGGAGAATGAGCAGTTCTTC. It is translated as CASRGTGENEQFF.

The V and J genes are TRBV6-5 and TRBJ1-5; D unresolved. Germline CDR1 MNHEY, CDR2 SVGAGI. V lost 2 bases, J lost 7 bases, and 12 bases lay in between. The CDR3 consists of 14 residues. This chain's CDR3 is CASSYGGGGQPQHF. The CDR3 DNA is TGTGCCAGCAGTTACGGTGGCGGCGGGCAGCCCCAGCATTTT.

This chain joins TRBV30 and TRBJ1-5; 7 nucleotides agree with TRBD1. Unmatched junction bases numbered 3, after V lost 0 bases and J lost 7 bases. CDR1 GTSNPN and CDR2 SVGIG come from the germline V gene (reference sequence). CDR3 length: 13 residues. The CDR3 sequence: CAWSVQGQQPQHF. CDR3 in DNA: TGTGCCTGGAGTGTACAGGGGCAACAGCCCCAGCATTTT. Supplemented by reference TRBV30 and TRBJ1-5, the full variable domain reads SQTIHQWPATLVQPVGSPLSLECTVEGTSNPNLYWYRQAAGRGLQLLFYSVGIGQISSEVPQNLSASRPQDRQFILSSKKLLLSDSGFYLCAWSVQGQQPQHFGDGTRLSIL.

V and J are TRBV19 and TRBJ2-7; 11 bases agree with TRBD2. The germline V gene encodes CDR1 LNHDA and CDR2 SQIVND (reference sequence). The junction had 11 bases not matched to a gene; V was cut back by 1 base and J by 6 bases. The CDR3 is made up of 17 amino acids. The chain's CDR3 is CASSIGTSGSGRFEQYF. The CDR3 region has the DNA TGTGCCAGTAGTATAGGAACTAGCGGGAGCGGGAGATTCGAGCAGTACTTC.

V and J are TRBV5-5 and TRBJ2-3, with D uncertain. The CDR3 length is 16 residues. Trimming pared 4 bases from V and 0 bases from J, leaving 15 bases between. Germline V lookup: CDR1 SGHKS, CDR2 YYEKEE (reference sequence). The chain's CDR3 is CASSRPGGISTDTQYF. The CDR3 region has the DNA TGTGCCAGCAGCCGTCCGGGTGGCATAAGCACAGATACGCAGTATTTT.

The chain joins TRBV27 to TRBJ1-1, with 8 bases fitting TRBD1. CDR1 is MNHEY, CDR2 SMNVEV, per germline (reference sequence). The CDR3 consists of 14 residues. V dropped 3 bases and J dropped 5; count of bases not matched to a gene: 5. CDR3 amino acids: CASSFGRGRTEAFF. CDR3 bases: TGTGCCAGCAGTTTCGGCAGGGGGCGAACTGAAGCTTTCTTT.

The genes are TRBV7-3 and TRBJ2-3; D may be TRBD2 (6 bases). The V end lost 6 bases, the J end lost 0 bases, and 10 bases lay between the germline ends. CDR1 is SGHTA, CDR2 FQGTGA, per germline. This CDR3 region has 14 residues. CDR3 DNA: TGTGCCAGCAGTCTCCGGGGGAGCACAGATACGCAGTATTTT. This encodes CASSLRGSTDTQYF.

The chain links TRBV7-2 to TRBJ1-5; unclear D gene. The CDR3 is 14 amino acids. Trimming cost V 0 bases and J 0 bases, with 3 bases left between them. Germline values: CDR1 SGHTA, CDR2 FQGNSA. The CDR3 loop is CASSLARSNQPQHF. The CDR3 DNA reads TGTGCCAGCAGCTTAGCGCGTAGCAATCAGCCCCAGCATTTT.

This chain's CDR3 is CASSLETTANYGYTF. As DNA, the CDR3 is TGTGCCAGCAGCTTGGAAACGACAGCTAACTATGGCTACACCTTC. The chain uses TRBV5-8 and TRBJ1-2; a possible D gene is TRBD1 (5 bases). The V end was cut by 0 bases, the J end by 0 bases, with 9 bases between. Germline V gene lookup returns CDR1 SGHTS and CDR2 YDEGEE. The CDR3 totals 15 residues.

V usage is TRBV15 and J usage is TRBJ2-1; 11 bases agree with TRBD2. CDR1 is LNHNV, CDR2 YYDKDF, per germline (reference sequence). CDR3 size: 18 residues. V shed 8 bases and J 6 bases; nucleotides not matched to a gene: 18. CDR3 sequence (DNA): TGTGCCACCCGCGGGGTTAGCGGGAGGGCGTCTTTTAGCAATGAGCAGTTCTTC. Amino acid sequence: CATRGVSGRASFSNEQFF.

This clone was observed a single time. The J gene is TRBJ2-5, the V gene TRBV25-1, with 8 bases lining up with TRBD1. The CDR3 spans 14 residues. V lost 7 bases and J lost 5; bases outside the gene matches: 9. Germline CDR1 and CDR2: MGHDK and SYGVNS. The CDR3 region is CASISDRVVETQYF. The CDR3 DNA reads TGTGCCAGCATTTCGGACAGGGTTGTGGAGACCCAGTACTTC. Complete variable domain (other parts from reference TRBV25-1 and TRBJ2-5): EADIYQTPRYLVIGTGKKITLECSQTMGHDKMYWYQQDPGMELHLIHYSYGVNSTEKGDLSSESTVSRIRTEHFPLTLESARPSHTSQYLCASISDRVVETQYFGPGTRLLVL.

The chain employs TRBV7-2 and TRBJ2-7, with 8 bases lining up with TRBD2. Germline assignment: CDR1 SGHTA and CDR2 FQGNSA. The CDR3 spans 14 residues. V shed 4 bases, J shed 2 bases, and the junction held 4 bases outside the gene matches. The CDR3 protein is CASSSSGPAYEQYF. The DNA of the CDR3 is TGTGCCAGCAGCTCTAGCGGGCCAGCCTACGAGCAGTACTTC.

The chain links TRBV28 to TRBJ2-7; 7 nucleotides line up with TRBD1. V shed 1 base and J 3 bases; nucleotides not matched to a gene: 12. Germline V lookup: CDR1 MDHEN, CDR2 SYDVKM. CDR3 length: 17 amino acids. In nucleotides, the CDR3 is TGTGCCAGCAGTTTATCGGCGCGACTGGACAGGAACTACGAGCAGTACTTC. The encoded protein is CASSLSARLDRNYEQYF.

The V gene is TRBV7-9, the J gene TRBJ1-1; tentative D call: TRBD1 (5 bases). Germline loops: CDR1 SEHNR, CDR2 FQNEAQ (reference sequence). Deletions cut 0 bases from V and 6 bases from J, with 14 bases between. The CDR3 is made up of 15 amino acids. DNA for the CDR3: TGTGCCAGCAGCTTAGCGCGGTTGCAGGGCGCTGAAGCTTTCTTT. Its protein product is CASSLARLQGAEAFF.

The chain combines TRBV5-1 with TRBJ2-3; possibly TRBD1 for D (6 bases). V lost 0 bases to trimming and J lost 7 bases, with 9 bases between them. The CDR3 has 13 amino acids. CDR1 and CDR2 from the germline V gene are SGHRS and YFSETQ. The CDR3 DNA reads as TGCGCCAGCAGCTTGGGCACAGGGAATACGCAGTATTTT. Its protein is CASSLGTGNTQYF.

The CDR3 DNA reads as TGTGCCACCCTTACGCGTTCGAACGAGCAGTACTTC. Encoded protein: CATLTRSNEQYF. The chain uses TRBV6-5 and TRBJ2-7; D not resolved. The CDR3 runs 12 residues. V was cut by 10 bases and J by 5 bases, with 15 bases left in between. From germline, CDR1 is MNHEY and CDR2 SVGAGI.

This sequence joins TRBV19 and TRBJ1-3, with a weak D call TRBD1 (5 bases). Trimming took 5 bases from V and 4 from J, leaving 18 bases between them. This CDR3 is 16 amino acids long. Germline CDR1 LNHDA, CDR2 SQIVND (reference sequence). The CDR3: CASSAPDIFAGNTIYF. The CDR3 DNA is TGTGCCAGTAGTGCCCCGGACATTTTTGCCGGAAACACCATATATTTT.

The CDR3, as DNA: TGTGCCAGCAGCTTAATCGCGGGGACAGATAGCTCCTACGAGCAGTACTTC. It is translated as CASSLIAGTDSSYEQYF. The rearrangement links TRBV7-8 to TRBJ2-7; perhaps TRBD1 as D (7 bases). V shed 2 bases and J shed 0 bases, with 17 bases lying between them. CDR1 and CDR2 from the germline V gene are SGHVS and FQNEAQ. This CDR3 spans 17 amino acids.

The rearrangement links TRBV5-1 to TRBJ2-7; 10 bases are shared with TRBD2. V was pared by 4 bases and J by 4 bases, with 8 bases of the junction left unmatched. CDR1 and CDR2 from the germline V gene are SGHRS and YFSETQ. This CDR3 has 15 residues. CDR3 DNA: TGCGCCAGCAGCAATCCGGGACTAGCGACATACGAGCAGTACTTC. It codes for CASSNPGLATYEQYF.

This chain connects TRBV9 to TRBJ1-1; D is undetermined. The germline CDR1 and CDR2 sequences are SGDLS and YYNGEE. The CDR3 is 15 residues long. Trimming removed 5 bases at V and 0 bases at J, with 14 bases between. The CDR3 region is CASSADRLMNTEAFF. The CDR3 DNA is TGTGCCAGCAGTGCGGATCGGCTGATGAACACTGAAGCTTTCTTT. Using reference TRBV9 and TRBJ1-1 for the parts outside the CDR3, the full variable domain is DSGVTQTPKHLITATGQRVTLRCSPRSGDLSVYWYQQSLDQGLQFLIQYYNGEERAKGNILERFSAQQFPDLHSELNLSSLELGDSALYFCASSADRLMNTEAFFGQGTRLTVV.

The V call is TRBV30, the J call TRBJ1-1; TRBD1 matches 9 bases. From germline, CDR1 is GTSNPN and CDR2 SVGIG (reference sequence). V dropped 3 bases and J dropped 4; count of bases not matched to a gene: 6. This CDR3 region has 14 residues. CDR3 amino acids: CAWRGTGSSTEAFF. CDR3 bases: TGTGCCTGGAGAGGGACAGGGTCGAGCACTGAAGCTTTCTTT.

The J gene is TRBJ2-3, the V gene TRBV4-3; 8 bases are shared with TRBD2. CDR3 length equals 14 residues. The V segment lost 4 bases and the J segment 4 bases; nucleotides outside the gene matches: 4. Germline V lookup: CDR1 LGHNA, CDR2 YSLEER. For the CDR3, the DNA is TGCGCCAGCAGCCTAGGACTAGCATCAGATACGCAGTATTTT. Residues: CASSLGLASDTQYF.

A single count supports this clone. The chain links TRBV27 to TRBJ2-7, with D perhaps matching TRBD1 (6 bases). CDR1 is MNHEY, CDR2 SMNVEV, per germline (reference sequence). The CDR3 loop spans 14 amino acids. V lost 5 bases and J lost 6, with 17 bases in between. Here the CDR3 reads CASSPRPDSREQYF. The DNA for the CDR3 is TGTGCCAGCAGTCCCCGCCCGGACAGCCGCGAGCAGTACTTC.

This chain joins TRBV13 and TRBJ2-1, with D possibly matching TRBD1 (5 bases). The germline gives CDR1 PRHDT, CDR2 FYEKMQ (reference sequence). CDR3 size: 11 residues. The V gene lost 5 bases and the J gene lost 8 bases, with 7 bases spanning the gap. The CDR3 loop is CASSQGYEQFF. DNA for the CDR3: TGTGCCAGCAGCCAGGGCTATGAGCAGTTCTTC.

This clone occurred once. J is TRBJ2-1 and V is TRBV18; 10 nucleotides match TRBD1. Germline loops: CDR1 KGHSH, CDR2 LQKENI. J lost 0 bases, V lost 3 bases, and 14 bases had no gene match. The CDR3 extends over 20 amino acids. The CDR3 region is CASSPRRGWDRGSSYNEQFF. The CDR3 coding sequence is TGTGCCAGCTCACCCCGCCGCGGCTGGGACAGGGGAAGCTCCTACAATGAGCAGTTCTTC.

The chain employs TRBV6-5 and TRBJ1-5, with a weak D call TRBD1 (6 bases). CDR3 length equals 14 residues. CDR1 is MNHEY, CDR2 SVGAGI, per germline. Trimming removed 7 bases at V and 3 bases at J, with 13 bases between. CDR3 bases: TGTGCCAGCACCCCGACAGGTTCCAATCAGCCCCAGCATTTT. It translates to CASTPTGSNQPQHF.

V is TRBV7-9 and J is TRBJ2-5, with 10 bases fitting TRBD1. Germline values: CDR1 SEHNR, CDR2 FQNEAQ (reference sequence). With 4 bases clipped from V and 3 bases from J, the junction kept 11 bases outside the gene matches. The CDR3 contains 17 residues. CDR3 coding DNA: TGTGCCAGCAGCTGGACAGGGGGGACCGCATCCGAAGAGACCCAGTACTTC. Translated, it gives CASSWTGGTASEETQYF.

The chain uses TRBV7-3 and TRBJ1-4; D perhaps matches TRBD1 (6 bases). V was clipped by 4 bases and J by 8 bases, with 23 bases between them. The length of the CDR3 is 17 residues. Germline lookup yields CDR1 SGHTA and CDR2 FQGTGA. In nucleotides, the CDR3 is TGTGCCAGCAGCTCAGGACGGGACATTGCTTTATCCGAAAAACTGTTTTTT. Protein: CASSSGRDIALSEKLFF.

This clone has a single count. The chain uses TRBV11-2 and TRBJ1-1; D not resolved. The CDR3 is made up of 15 amino acids. The V end lost 1 base, the J end lost 0 bases, and 9 bases lay between the germline ends. In germline, CDR1 is SGHAT, CDR2 FQNNGV. The chain's CDR3 is CASSLGRSMNTEAFF. For the CDR3, the DNA is TGTGCCAGCAGCTTAGGGCGGAGCATGAACACTGAAGCTTTCTTT. The variable domain in full, with the rest retrieved from reference TRBV11-2 and TRBJ1-1, is EAGVAQSPRYKIIEKRQSVAFWCNPISGHATLYWYQQILGQGPKLLIQFQNNGVVDDSQLPKDRFSAERLKGVDSTLKIQPAKLEDSAVYLCASSLGRSMNTEAFFGQGTRLTVV.